Below, 26 T cell receptor beta chains from the same sample are listed, as sequenced in a study of blood T cells in healthy people across ages. PCR was performed a second time for roughly 7 to 12 cycles using a sample-barcoded 5' primer and a J-beta primer mix. One entry per CDR3 protein results from TCRdb running MiXCR on the 5' RACE reads. The table shows more than 650,000 distinct CDR3 sequences, with more than 25% occurring only once. The sample was also reused in another study, on T cells of mothers and their children.

The sequenced sample consisted of blood. Receptors originate from a boy aged 10-17 years in good health.

This chain links TRBV29-1 with TRBJ2-4, with D maybe TRBD2 (6 bases). Germline-derived CDR1 and CDR2 are SQVTM and ANQGSEA. The V gene lost 7 bases and the J gene lost 6 bases, with 19 bases spanning the gap. There are 14 residues in the CDR3. The CDR3 sequence is CSADGGVLGNIQYF. The CDR3 region has the DNA TGCAGCGCGGACGGCGGGGTTTTAGGAAACATTCAGTACTTC.

The V gene is TRBV20-1, the J gene TRBJ2-1; weak D call: TRBD2 (5 bases). V dropped 5 bases and J dropped 4 bases, with 15 bases sitting between them. From germline, CDR1 is DFQATT and CDR2 SNEGSKA (reference sequence). The CDR3 loop spans 14 amino acids. In nucleotides, the CDR3 is TGCAGTGCTGGGTCTAGCACCACTTACAATGAGCAGTTCTTC. Its protein is CSAGSSTTYNEQFF.

The CDR3 protein is CSARDRQGSDNEQFF. In nucleotides, the CDR3 is TGCAGTGCTAGAGATCGACAGGGCTCGGACAATGAGCAGTTCTTC. The chain recombines TRBV20-1 with TRBJ2-1; 7 bases align to TRBD1. Unmatched junction bases numbered 7, after V lost 0 bases and J lost 5 bases. Germline CDR1 DFQATT, CDR2 SNEGSKA (reference sequence). The CDR3 runs 15 residues.

This clonotype occurred a few times. V usage is TRBV6-5 and J usage is TRBJ2-2; D not resolved. The V gene lost 0 bases and the J gene lost 11 bases, with 16 bases spanning the gap. CDR1 and CDR2 from the germline V gene are MNHEY and SVGAGI. This CDR3 has 15 residues. CDR3: CASSYSNSFSFELFF. The CDR3 DNA reads as TGTGCCAGCAGTTACTCAAATTCCTTTTCTTTTGAGCTGTTTTTT.

The gene calls are TRBV7-2 and TRBJ2-7; D is perhaps TRBD1 or TRBD2 (5 bases each). The end of the DNA aligns better with TRBJ2-6, so the J call may be wrong. The germline CDR1 and CDR2 sequences are SGHTA and FQGNSA. The CDR3 consists of 15 residues. The CDR3 sequence is CASSLGQGAANVLTF. CDR3 DNA sequence: TGTGCCAGCAGCTTAGGGCAGGGAGCGGCCAACGTCCTGACTTTC.

Many counts were recorded for this clonotype. The DNA for the CDR3 is TGTGCCAGCTCCGAGGTGGGCCTGCACGAGCAGTACTTC. This encodes CASSEVGLHEQYF. The genes are TRBV18 and TRBJ2-7, with D uncertain. Trimming removed 6 bases from V and 5 bases from J, with 14 bases in between. The CDR3 consists of 13 residues. Germline CDR1 is KGHSH and CDR2 is LQKENI.

In this sample, this clonotype turned up a few times. The chain has TRBV6-6 and TRBJ2-4; 7 bases match TRBD2. The CDR3 covers 13 residues. J gave up 9 bases and V 11 bases, and 13 bases lay outside the gene matches. The V gene's germline CDR1 is MNHNY and CDR2 SVGAGI (reference sequence). As DNA, the CDR3 is TGTGCCTGCCTGGGGGGGGAAGGAGGCATTCAGTACTTC. Protein: CACLGGEGGIQYF.

The chain is built from TRBV12-3 or TRBV12-4 and TRBJ2-3, with 13 bases matching TRBD2. The CDR3 loop spans 15 amino acids. The junction had 4 bases not matched to a gene; V was cut back by 5 bases and J by 5 bases. CDR3 in amino acids: CASSILAGGQDTQYF. The CDR3 DNA sequence: TGTGCCAGCAGTATACTAGCGGGGGGGCAAGATACGCAGTATTTT.

The chain couples TRBV4-1 to TRBJ1-5; unclear D gene. Per the germline V gene, CDR1 is MGHRA and CDR2 is YSYEKL. The CDR3 covers 15 residues. V dropped 1 base and J dropped 1 base, with 8 bases sitting between them. The CDR3 here is CASSQGRFSNQPQHF. DNA for the CDR3: TGCGCCAGCAGCCAAGGCAGGTTCAGCAATCAGCCCCAGCATTTT.

The chain's CDR3 is CASSIWSGGSQETQYF. As DNA, the CDR3 is TGTGCCAGTAGTATATGGAGCGGGGGGTCTCAAGAGACCCAGTACTTC. This chain joins TRBV19 and TRBJ2-5; 9 bases are a match to TRBD2. Per the germline V gene, CDR1 is LNHDA and CDR2 is SQIVND (reference sequence). The CDR3 length is 16 residues. V lost 2 bases and J lost 2; bases outside the gene matches: 6.

This clonotype was seen more than once but under ten times. The chain recombines TRBV6-1 with TRBJ2-1; a weak D match, TRBD2 (6 bases). The J call may be in error: the DNA end matches TRBJ2-7 better. The CDR3 covers 14 residues. The V gene's germline CDR1 is MNHNS and CDR2 SASEGT. The CDR3 loop is CASDSQAGSYEQYF. CDR3 DNA: TGTGCCAGCGACTCCCAAGCGGGTTCCTACGAGCAGTACTTC.

The chain links TRBV20-1 to TRBJ1-5; 7 nucleotides agree with TRBD1. V trimming: 0 bases; J trimming: 5 bases; junction bases outside the gene matches: 1. Looked up from germline, CDR1 is DFQATT and CDR2 is SNEGSKA (reference sequence). This CDR3 is 13 amino acids long. The CDR3 sequence: CSARDQGDQPQHF. Written as DNA, the CDR3 is TGCAGTGCTAGAGATCAGGGGGATCAGCCCCAGCATTTT.

The chain combines TRBV27 with TRBJ2-5; TRBD1 matches at 7 bases. TRBJ2-1 matches the DNA end more closely, so the J call is doubtful. Germline CDR1 reads MNHEY; CDR2 reads SMNVEV (reference sequence). The CDR3 extends over 14 amino acids. The CDR3 spells CASSLRQGINEQFF. CDR3 coding DNA: TGTGCCAGCAGTTTAAGACAGGGCATAAATGAGCAGTTCTTC.

Only a few counts were recorded for this clonotype. V gene TRBV28 combines with J gene TRBJ1-2; weak D call: TRBD1 (6 bases). The CDR3 consists of 13 residues. CDR1 and CDR2 from the germline V gene are MDHEN and SYDVKM. V shed 4 bases and J shed 8 bases, with 14 bases lying between them. The CDR3 here is CASSSGQRRGYTF. The CDR3 DNA reads as TGTGCCAGCAGTTCAGGACAGCGGAGAGGCTACACCTTC.

Only one count was recorded for this clonotype. This chain connects TRBV15 to TRBJ2-4; perhaps TRBD2 as D (7 bases). The V gene lost 0 bases and the J gene lost 5 bases, with 11 bases spanning the gap. Germline CDR1 LNHNV, CDR2 YYDKDF (reference sequence). The CDR3 covers 15 residues. CDR3: CATSRDRGAENIQYF. CDR3 sequence (DNA): TGTGCCACCAGCAGAGATCGGGGGGCGGAAAACATTCAGTACTTC.

This clonotype was detected a few times. The chain has TRBV11-2 and TRBJ1-4; the D gene is possibly TRBD1 (6 bases). Germline-derived CDR1 and CDR2 are SGHAT and FQNNGV. Deletions cut 4 bases from V and 8 bases from J, with 17 bases between. The CDR3 runs 15 residues. In DNA, the CDR3 is TGTGCCAGCAGCTCGACGAAAGGACAGTTCGAAAAACTGTTTTTT. Its protein product is CASSSTKGQFEKLFF.

The chain recombines TRBV5-1 with TRBJ1-1, with D possibly TRBD1 on 6 matching bases. V dropped 7 bases and J dropped 11 bases, with 15 bases sitting between them. CDR1 and CDR2 (germline): SGHRS, YFSETQ. This CDR3 comprises 11 residues. CDR3 loop: CASQDSPPAFF. For the CDR3, the DNA is TGCGCCAGCCAGGACAGCCCCCCCGCTTTCTTT. Complete variable domain (other parts from reference TRBV5-1 and TRBJ1-1): KAGVTQTPRYLIKTRGQQVTLSCSPISGHRSVSWYQQTPGQGLQFLFEYFSETQRNKGNFPGRFSGRQFSNSRSEMNVSTLELGDSALYLCASQDSPPAFFGQGTRLTVV.

V and J are TRBV5-1 and TRBJ1-1; D gene ambiguous. Trimming cost V 1 base and J 1 base, with 8 bases left between them. The CDR3 contains 14 residues. Per the germline V gene, CDR1 is SGHRS and CDR2 is YFSETQ. CDR3 sequence reads: CASSLRSENTEAFF. The CDR3 coding sequence is TGCGCCAGCAGCTTGAGAAGCGAGAACACTGAAGCTTTCTTT.

This clonotype was picked up a small number of times. The J gene is TRBJ2-7, the V gene TRBV29-1; 8 nucleotides align to TRBD2. After removal of 4 bases from V and 5 bases from J, the junction contained 7 bases not matched to a gene. The CDR3 has 13 residues. Germline lookup yields CDR1 SQVTM and CDR2 ANQGSEA. DNA for the CDR3: TGCAGCGTTGTACCGACTAGCGCCCACGAGCAGTACTTC. Amino acid sequence: CSVVPTSAHEQYF.

With regard to this clonotype: This could be a read error, since a much larger clone is one nucleotide away. The V call is TRBV7-9, the J call TRBJ2-7; the D is unclear. The CDR3 has 12 amino acids. From germline, CDR1 is SEHNR and CDR2 FQNEAQ (reference sequence). The CDR3 is CASSLNRGPPHF. The CDR3 bases are TGTGCCAGCAGCCTCAACCGAGGACCCCCGCACTTC.

This chain uses TRBV7-3 with TRBJ2-1, with TRBD2 matching over 10 bases. V shed 1 base and J 0 bases; nucleotides not matched to a gene: 6. Germline V gene lookup returns CDR1 SGHTA and CDR2 FQGTGA. The CDR3 covers 18 residues. The CDR3 spells CASSLRIAGGFSYNEQFF. For the CDR3, the DNA is TGTGCCAGCAGCTTAAGGATAGCGGGGGGATTCTCCTACAATGAGCAGTTCTTC.

The chain uses TRBV2 and TRBJ2-7, with D possibly being TRBD1 or TRBD2 (5 bases each). CDR1 and CDR2 from the germline V gene are SNHLY and FYNNEI. This CDR3 comprises 15 residues. Between the trimmed V and J ends, which lost 6 bases and 3 bases, there was a span of 18 bases. In nucleotides, the CDR3 is TGTGCCAGCAGGGACACCGGGACGGTCAACTACGAGCAGTACTTC. Translating it yields CASRDTGTVNYEQYF. The whole variable domain, filled in from reference TRBV2 and TRBJ2-7, reads EPEVTQTPSHQVTQMGQEVILRCVPISNHLYFYWYRQILGQKVEFLVSFYNNEISEKSEIFDDQFSVERPDGSNFTLKIRSTKLEDSAMYFCASRDTGTVNYEQYFGPGTRLTVT.

This clonotype was seen at least ten times. The genes are TRBV29-1 and TRBJ2-5; D is ambiguous. V lost 4 bases and J 5 bases, leaving 8 bases between the germline ends. In germline, CDR1 is SQVTM, CDR2 ANQGSEA. The CDR3 extends over 11 amino acids. The CDR3 DNA reads TGCAGCGTTGTGGGTATGGAGACCCAGTACTTC. Protein: CSVVGMETQYF.

The chain recombines TRBV3-1 with TRBJ2-5; no clear D. This CDR3 has 13 amino acids. CDR1 is LGHDT and CDR2 is YNNKEL in the germline V gene (reference sequence). Trimming removed 5 bases from V and 5 bases from J, with 12 bases in between. In DNA form, the CDR3 reads TGTGCCAGCAGCTCCCCTTCTTGGGAGACCCAGTACTTC. Translating gives CASSSPSWETQYF.

This chain connects TRBV7-9 to TRBJ2-7; the D gene is possibly TRBD2 (7 bases). The germline V gene encodes CDR1 SEHNR and CDR2 FQNEAQ (reference sequence). The CDR3 spans 13 residues. V was shortened by 7 bases and J by 7 bases, with 17 bases between the two germline ends. CDR3 sequence: CASTMGGLMEQYF. In DNA, the CDR3 is TGTGCCAGCACTATGGGGGGGCTAATGGAGCAGTACTTC. The whole variable domain, filled in from reference TRBV7-9 and TRBJ2-7, reads DTGVSQNPRHKITKRGQNVTFRCDPISEHNRLYWYRQTLGQGPEFLTYFQNEAQLEKSRLLSDRFSAERPKGSFSTLEIQRTEQGDSAMYLCASTMGGLMEQYFGPGTRLTVT.

The chain recombines TRBV4-2 with TRBJ2-7; 7 positions match TRBD2. CDR1 LGHNA and CDR2 YNFKEQ come from the germline V gene. This CDR3 contains 16 residues. J lost 0 bases, V lost 1 base, and 6 bases had no gene match. CDR3 in amino acids: CASSQGGGGSSYEQYF. The DNA for the CDR3 is TGTGCCAGCAGCCAAGGGGGCGGGGGTTCCTCCTACGAGCAGTACTTC.